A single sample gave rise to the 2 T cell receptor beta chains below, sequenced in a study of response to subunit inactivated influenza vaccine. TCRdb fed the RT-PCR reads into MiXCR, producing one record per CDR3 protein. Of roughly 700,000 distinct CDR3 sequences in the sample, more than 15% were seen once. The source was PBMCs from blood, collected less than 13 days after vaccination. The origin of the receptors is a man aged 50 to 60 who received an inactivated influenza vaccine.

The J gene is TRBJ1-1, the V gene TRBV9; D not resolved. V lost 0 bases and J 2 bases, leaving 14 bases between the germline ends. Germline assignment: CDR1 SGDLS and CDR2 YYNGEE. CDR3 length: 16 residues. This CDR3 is CASSVDLRVTNTEAFF. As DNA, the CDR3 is TGTGCCAGCAGCGTAGATTTAAGGGTCACCAACACTGAAGCTTTCTTT.

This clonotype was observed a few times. CDR3 amino acids: CASSLRRGNYHEQYF. DNA of the CDR3: TGTGCCAGCAGCTTGCGGCGCGGCAACTACCACGAGCAGTACTTC. The rearrangement links TRBV5-6 to TRBJ2-7; D is unresolved. The CDR3 is made up of 15 amino acids. Between the trimmed V and J ends, which lost 1 base and 5 bases, there was a span of 16 bases. Per germline, CDR1 SGHDT and CDR2 YYEEEE.